These T cell receptor beta chains were read from a single sample in a study of shared clonotypes between healthy human individuals. The data were produced by immunoSEQ multiplex PCR, yet TCRdb's version contains in-frame clones alone and is incomplete. The table has hundreds of thousands of clones, roughly 70% seen once. Material: memory CD4+ T cells sorted from blood. All receptors derive from a woman between 25 and 40 years old in good health. Both conserved end residues are part of each CDR3. Fields, in order: D gene, J gene, V gene, clone size, CDR3 protein, CDR3 DNA. The D gene is left open where the match is weak. Clone size is shown for a subset of rows, as once, few, many or a class of expanded clone.

d_gene: NA; j_gene: TRBJ2-7; v_gene: TRBV28; abundance: NA; CDR3aa: CASSSEGLFYEQYF; CDR3nt: TGTGCCAGCAGTTCGGAGGGGCTTTTTTACGAGCAGTACTTC
d_gene: NA; j_gene: TRBJ2-1; v_gene: TRBV4-1; abundance: NA; CDR3aa: CASSQEGASGYNEQFF; CDR3nt: TGCGCCAGCAGCCAAGAGGGAGCCAGCGGGTACAATGAGCAGTTCTTC
d_gene: NA; j_gene: TRBJ2-5; v_gene: TRBV18; abundance: once; CDR3aa: CASSPSPGALQETQYF; CDR3nt: TGTGCCAGCTCACCCTCACCGGGCGCCCTCCAAGAGACCCAGTACTTC
d_gene: TRBD1; j_gene: TRBJ2-7; v_gene: TRBV11-2; abundance: once; CDR3aa: CASSFNSGTGVLSEQYF; CDR3nt: TGTGCCAGCAGCTTCAATTCCGGGACAGGGGTCTTATCCGAGCAGTACTTC
d_gene: NA; j_gene: TRBJ1-5; v_gene: TRBV27; abundance: NA; CDR3aa: CASSFQLYQPQHF; CDR3nt: TGTGCCAGCAGTTTCCAATTATATCAGCCCCAGCATTTT
d_gene: TRBD1; j_gene: TRBJ2-7; v_gene: TRBV27; abundance: NA; CDR3aa: CASSRDRGTYEQYF; CDR3nt: TGTGCCAGCTCCCGGGACAGGGGTACCTACGAGCAGTACTTC
d_gene: NA; j_gene: TRBJ1-5; v_gene: TRBV21-1; abundance: NA; CDR3aa: CASSKDKQASRPQHF; CDR3nt: TGTGCCAGCAGCAAAGACAAGCAGGCTTCAAGGCCCCAGCATTTT
d_gene: NA; j_gene: TRBJ1-5; v_gene: TRBV28; abundance: few; CDR3aa: CASRGGRNSNQPQHF; CDR3nt: TGTGCCAGCCGAGGAGGAAGGAATAGCAATCAGCCCCAGCATTTT
d_gene: TRBD1; j_gene: TRBJ2-1; v_gene: TRBV4-1; abundance: NA; CDR3aa: CASSQERKGGESEQFF; CDR3nt: TGCGCCAGCAGCCAAGAAAGAAAAGGGGGCGAGAGTGAGCAGTTCTTC
d_gene: NA; j_gene: TRBJ2-2; v_gene: TRBV11-2; abundance: few; CDR3aa: CASSFLAGELFF; CDR3nt: TGTGCCAGCAGCTTTCTAGCCGGGGAGCTGTTTTTT
d_gene: NA; j_gene: TRBJ2-3; v_gene: TRBV27; abundance: NA; CDR3aa: CASRTASYTQYF; CDR3nt: TGTGCCAGCAGGACGGCTTCTTATACGCAGTATTTT
d_gene: NA; j_gene: TRBJ2-7; v_gene: TRBV11-2; abundance: many; CDR3aa: CASSLDVGRGDEEQYF; CDR3nt: TGTGCCAGCAGCTTAGATGTTGGTAGGGGGGACGAGGAGCAGTACTTC
d_gene: TRBD1; j_gene: TRBJ1-5; v_gene: TRBV19; abundance: few; CDR3aa: CASSPRTGGSNQPQHF; CDR3nt: TGTGCCAGTAGCCCCCGGACAGGCGGAAGCAATCAGCCCCAGCATTTT
d_gene: NA; j_gene: TRBJ2-6; v_gene: TRBV30; abundance: NA; CDR3aa: CAWSVGRVGANVLTF; CDR3nt: TGTGCCTGGAGTGTAGGCCGGGTTGGGGCCAACGTCCTGACTTTC
d_gene: NA; j_gene: TRBJ2-1; v_gene: TRBV7-2; abundance: NA; CDR3aa: CASSPRGGGTSSYNEQFF; CDR3nt: TGTGCCAGCAGCCCTAGAGGCGGCGGAACGAGCTCCTACAATGAGCAGTTCTTC
d_gene: TRBD2; j_gene: TRBJ2-2; v_gene: TRBV4-2; abundance: NA; CDR3aa: CASSQASGGTGELFF; CDR3nt: TGTGCCAGCAGCCAAGCTAGCGGGGGCACCGGGGAGCTGTTTTTT
d_gene: NA; j_gene: TRBJ2-1; v_gene: TRBV5-1; abundance: few; CDR3aa: CASSSTDNSGNEQFF; CDR3nt: TGCGCCAGCAGCTCGACTGACAATTCGGGTAATGAGCAGTTCTTC
d_gene: NA; j_gene: TRBJ1-2; v_gene: TRBV7-6; abundance: NA; CDR3aa: CASTDDRPFAF; CDR3nt: TGTGCCAGCACCGACGACAGGCCCTTCGCCTTC
d_gene: NA; j_gene: TRBJ1-2; v_gene: TRBV19; abundance: NA; CDR3aa: CASSTTGNSGYTF; CDR3nt: TGTGCCAGTAGTACGACAGGAAATTCTGGCTACACCTTC
d_gene: NA; j_gene: TRBJ1-2; v_gene: TRBV28; abundance: NA; CDR3aa: CASNWNSLYGYTF; CDR3nt: TGTGCCAGCAATTGGAATTCGCTCTATGGCTACACCTTC
d_gene: TRBD1; j_gene: TRBJ2-3; v_gene: TRBV5-4; abundance: few; CDR3aa: CASSLAGQGTDTQYF; CDR3nt: TGTGCCAGCAGCTTGGCAGGACAGGGCACAGATACGCAGTATTTT
d_gene: NA; j_gene: TRBJ1-3; v_gene: TRBV5-6; abundance: NA; CDR3aa: CASSLTRSSGNTIYF; CDR3nt: TGTGCCAGCAGCTTGACAAGGAGCTCTGGAAACACCATATATTTT
d_gene: NA; j_gene: TRBJ2-7; v_gene: TRBV10-3; abundance: NA; CDR3aa: CAISENDIYEQYF; CDR3nt: TGTGCCATCAGTGAGAACGACATCTACGAGCAGTACTTC
d_gene: NA; j_gene: TRBJ2-1; v_gene: TRBV5-7; abundance: NA; CDR3aa: CASSSLAAGGLEQFF; CDR3nt: TGTGCCAGCAGTTCGTTAGCGGCCGGCGGCCTTGAGCAGTTCTTC
d_gene: TRBD2; j_gene: TRBJ2-3; v_gene: TRBV29-1; abundance: NA; CDR3aa: CSGGTSGSADTQYF; CDR3nt: TGCAGCGGTGGGACTAGCGGGAGCGCAGATACGCAGTATTTT